The source of this T cell receptor (beta chain) is a study of T cells in Graves' hyperthyroidism and ophthalmopathy. Study-wide findings and caveats: A model built on 13 V-J features separated ophthalmopathy from stable hyperthyroidism.

Regarding this clonotype: Its antigen is as yet unknown. With a much larger clone just one base away, this may be a read error.

The CDR3 regions of TCR beta were amplified from RNA transcripts. With the HTBI primer set, the TCR CDR3 went through a first round of RT-PCR. In TCRdb, the multiplex PCR reads were re-called with MiXCR into one record per CDR3 protein. This sample has roughly 750,000 distinct CDR3 sequences, with roughly 15% found just once. This CDR3 spans 13 amino acids. Material: blood. The chain combines TRBV12-3 or TRBV12-4 with TRBJ2-7; D not certain. The receptor was isolated from a young man with Graves' hyperthyroidism. CDR3 DNA sequence: TGTGCCAGCAGTCCTGGGGTGAGTTACGATCAGTACTTC. It specifies CASSPGVSYDQYF.